This note documents a single TCR beta chain sequence. The target antigen is unknown. The junction departs from germline at one end; a sequencing error may be responsible. The entry originates in a study of OX40 agonist ivuxolimab in advanced cancers. General observations from the study: More expanded clones were found, on average, in CD8+ than in CD4+ T cells. Clonal expansion among partial responders at 0.1-3.0 mg/kg ranked near the lowest. At 0.1 to 3.0 mg/kg and by week 6, clonal expansion occurred in CD4+ and CD8+ blood T cells.

Profiled with immunoSEQ multiplex PCR; TCRdb holds only in-frame clones, not every one. Of about 68,000 clones detected, 80% to 90% appear once; the ten largest clones hold around 1.6%. The sample was CD4+ or CD8+ T cells sorted from blood, taken in a trial of the OX40 agonist ivuxolimab. The TCR comes from an adult with an advanced solid tumor such as melanoma, head and neck, liver or kidney cancer.

The CDR3 DNA reads as TGCAGCGTTGATAGCTATGGCCACACCTTC. Residues: CSVDSYGHTF. This chain connects TRBV29-1 to TRBJ1-2; no definite D call. The CDR3 is 10 amino acids. CDR1 SQVTM and CDR2 ANQGSEA come from the germline V gene.